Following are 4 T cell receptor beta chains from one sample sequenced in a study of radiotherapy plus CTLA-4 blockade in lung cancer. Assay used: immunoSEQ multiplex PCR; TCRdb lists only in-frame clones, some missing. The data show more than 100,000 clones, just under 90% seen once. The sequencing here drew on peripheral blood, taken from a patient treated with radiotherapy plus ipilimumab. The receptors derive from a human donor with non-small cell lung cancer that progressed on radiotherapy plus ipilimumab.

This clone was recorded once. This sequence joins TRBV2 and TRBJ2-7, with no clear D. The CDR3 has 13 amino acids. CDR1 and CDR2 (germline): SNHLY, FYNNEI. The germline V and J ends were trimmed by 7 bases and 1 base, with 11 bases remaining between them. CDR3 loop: CASIRQTSYEQYF. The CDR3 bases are TGTGCCAGCATACGGCAAACTTCCTACGAGCAGTACTTC.

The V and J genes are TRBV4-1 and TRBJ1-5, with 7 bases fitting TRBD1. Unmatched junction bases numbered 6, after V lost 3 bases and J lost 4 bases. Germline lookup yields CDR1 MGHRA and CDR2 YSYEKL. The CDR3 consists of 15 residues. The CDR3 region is CASSQTTGRNQPQHF. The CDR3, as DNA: TGCGCCAGCAGCCAGACGACAGGGCGTAATCAGCCCCAGCATTTT.

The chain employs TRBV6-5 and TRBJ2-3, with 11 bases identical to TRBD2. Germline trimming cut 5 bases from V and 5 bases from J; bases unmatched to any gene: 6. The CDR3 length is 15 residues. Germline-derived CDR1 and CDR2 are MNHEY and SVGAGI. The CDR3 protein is CASSPGTSGGDTQYF. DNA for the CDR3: TGTGCCAGCAGTCCGGGGACTAGCGGAGGAGATACGCAGTATTTT.

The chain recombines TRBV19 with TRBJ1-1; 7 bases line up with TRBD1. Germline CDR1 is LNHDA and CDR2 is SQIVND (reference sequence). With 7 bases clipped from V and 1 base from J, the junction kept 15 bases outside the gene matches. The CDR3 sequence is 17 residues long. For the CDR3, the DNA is TGTGCCAGTAAGAAGGGACAGCAAAAAGAGTGGAACACTGAAGCTTTCTTT. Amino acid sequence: CASKKGQQKEWNTEAFF.